Given below is one T cell receptor beta chain in context. The CDR3 spans 17 residues. Trimming cost V 0 bases and J 7 bases, with 19 bases left between them. Germline CDR1 LGHNA, CDR2 YSLEER. This sample was included in a study of beta chain features in type 1 diabetes. The entirety of the isolated RNA underwent reverse transcription, so expressed TCRB transcripts were sequenced. Libraries were prepared by immunoSEQ multiplex PCR; TCRdb keeps only in-frame clonotypes and omits some of them. In the table there are fewer than 650,000 clones, around 15% of which are singletons. The clonotype originates from a man between 18 and 35 years old in good health. The specimen sequenced was naive CD4+ T cells from blood. The chain combines TRBV4-3 with TRBJ2-1, with a possible D match to TRBD1 (6 bases). The CDR3 nucleotides read TGCGCCAGCAGCCAAGATGGTTCAGGGGCCTCGTGGAATGAGCAGTTCTTC. This gives the protein CASSQDGSGASWNEQFF.